The 10 T cell receptor beta chains reported below all come from one sample, sequenced in a study of OX40 agonist ivuxolimab in advanced cancers. The protocol used for the library was the immunoSEQ multiplex PCR assay. In its TCRdb copy, this immuneACCESS table keeps in-frame sequences only and misses some clones. Where compared with another copy, unresolved V genes explain less than half of these, and the others have no known cause. In this sample the table shows about 30,000 clones, approximately 86% of which occur a single time. The biggest ten clones account for approximately 28% of the sample. Source: CD4+ or CD8+ T cells sorted from blood, taken in a trial of the OX40 agonist ivuxolimab. The source is an adult with an advanced solid tumor such as melanoma, head and neck, liver or kidney cancer.

Note on this clone: An end of the junction differs from the germline gene, which may be a read error. This chain links TRBV11-2 with TRBJ2-1, with 16 bases that match TRBD2. In germline, CDR1 is SGHAT, CDR2 FQNNGV. The CDR3 sequence is 18 residues long. The CDR3, as DNA: TGTGCCAGCAACTTACTGGGACTAGCGGGGGGGTCAAACAATGAGCAGTTCTTC. Its translation: CASNLLGLAGGSNNEQFF.

The chain couples TRBV7-9 to TRBJ2-5; D is uncertain. The V gene lost 1 base and the J gene lost 4 bases, with 10 bases spanning the gap. The CDR3 has 14 residues. Germline V CDR1 and CDR2: SEHNR, FQNEAQ (reference sequence). Here the CDR3 DNA reads TGTGCCAGCAGCTTAGTTGAATTCCCAGAGACCCAGTACTTC. Translating it yields CASSLVEFPETQYF.

The gene calls are TRBV9 and TRBJ2-5; D not certain. The V and J ends lost 0 bases and 5 bases respectively, with 8 bases between them. This CDR3 has 13 residues. CDR1 is SGDLS, CDR2 YYNGEE, per germline. The CDR3 reads CASSVDLDETQYF. Written as DNA, the CDR3 is TGTGCCAGCAGCGTAGATCTCGATGAGACCCAGTACTTC.

CDR3 bases: TGCGCCAGCAGCTTAGAGCACTCCTACGAGCAGTACTTC. As protein: CASSLEHSYEQYF. The chain joins TRBV5-1 to TRBJ2-7; no definite D call. Germline loops: CDR1 SGHRS, CDR2 YFSETQ. The CDR3 extends over 13 amino acids. The V and J ends lost 2 bases and 0 bases respectively, with 6 bases between them.

V and J are TRBV27 and TRBJ2-7, with a possible D match to TRBD2 (6 bases). V lost 1 base and J 0 bases, leaving 16 bases between the germline ends. CDR3 size: 17 residues. Germline CDR1 and CDR2: MNHEY and SMNVEV (reference sequence). The CDR3 nucleotides read TGTGCCAGCAGTTTATTGGCCCGGGACGGGAGCTCCTACGAGCAGTACTTC. It codes for CASSLLARDGSSYEQYF.

This clone is a singleton in its sample. The chain recombines TRBV6-6 with TRBJ1-2; D may be TRBD1 (5 bases). The V gene's germline CDR1 is MNHNY and CDR2 SVGAGI (reference sequence). V gave up 0 bases and J gave up 6 bases, with 14 bases separating them. This CDR3 has 15 residues. CDR3 in DNA: TGTGCCAGCAGTTACTCCCAGGGAGTAACCGATGGCTACACCTTC. Residues: CASSYSQGVTDGYTF.

The CDR3 nucleotides are TGTGCCAGTAGTTGGCGGGGAGGTGAAAAACTGTTTTTT. It yields the protein CASSWRGGEKLFF. The chain is built from TRBV19 and TRBJ1-4, with D unclear. Germline CDR1 and CDR2: LNHDA and SQIVND (reference sequence). The CDR3 runs 13 residues. V dropped 5 bases and J dropped 7 bases, with 11 bases sitting between them. Combining the CDR3 with reference TRBV19 and TRBJ1-4 gives the whole variable domain DGGITQSPKYLFRKEGQNVTLSCEQNLNHDAMYWYRQDPGQGLRLIYYSQIVNDFQKGDIAEGYSVSREKKESFPLTVTSAQKNPTAFYLCASSWRGGEKLFFGSGTQLSVL.

The V gene is TRBV5-1, the J gene TRBJ2-5, with 8 bases identical to TRBD2. The junction had 12 bases not matched to a gene; V was cut back by 3 bases and J by 5 bases. The CDR3 runs to 16 residues. Germline lookup yields CDR1 SGHRS and CDR2 YFSETQ. This chain's CDR3 is CASSSADSGGWETQYF. The CDR3 nucleotides read TGCGCCAGCAGCTCCGCGGACAGCGGGGGTTGGGAGACCCAGTACTTC.

The chain uses TRBV25-1 and TRBJ2-1, with a possible D match to TRBD1 (6 bases). The CDR3 extends over 14 amino acids. Germline V CDR1 and CDR2: MGHDK, SYGVNS. Trimming pared 4 bases from V and 7 bases from J, leaving 14 bases between. The CDR3 DNA reads TGTGCCAGCAGTGCATCCAGGGGTCGAAATGAGCAGTTCTTC. Translating gives CASSASRGRNEQFF.

The chain employs TRBV7-2 and TRBJ1-1; D may be TRBD1 (6 bases). The CDR3 spans 15 residues. Germline V lookup: CDR1 SGHTA, CDR2 FQGNSA. Between the trimmed V and J ends, which lost 5 bases and 5 bases, there was a span of 18 bases. The CDR3 DNA is TGTGCCAGCAGCCCCGGGGGGGGGCCGAAGACTGAAGCTTTCTTT. Its translation is CASSPGGGPKTEAFF.